The clone carrying this T cell receptor beta chain has just one count. Its matching antigen is unknown. Libraries for TCR beta were made by quantitative 5'-RACE with molecular barcodes. From the 5' RACE reads, TCRdb called clonotypes with MiXCR, one entry per CDR3 protein. Found here are 200,000 to 300,000 distinct CDR3 sequences, approximately 30% of them singletons; the top ten hold approximately 4.4%. The data belong to a study of CD8 T cells in ankylosing spondylitis. CDR1 and CDR2 (germline): MDHEN, SYDVKM. The CDR3 has 14 residues. With 2 bases removed from V and 3 bases from J, the gap between germline ends came to 11 bases. Regarding the study as a whole: Previous work reported some of these motif variants in the synovial fluid and blood of reactive arthritis. Characteristic, it appeared, of ankylosing spondylitis blood was a TCR beta motif of fewer than 10 highly homologous variants.

The rearrangement uses TRBV28 and TRBJ2-7; perhaps D is TRBD1 or TRBD2 (6 bases each). The sequence came from a male donor with ankylosing spondylitis or in good health (not recorded which). The sample taken for sequencing was blood, either unsorted or a sorted T cell fraction (not recorded which). Here the CDR3 DNA reads TGTGCCAGCAGTTTAAGGGGGGTTCTCTACGAGCAGTACTTC. The encoded protein is CASSLRGVLYEQYF. Together with reference TRBV28 and TRBJ2-7, the CDR3 gives the full variable domain: DVKVTQSSRYLVKRTGEKVFLECVQDMDHENMFWYRQDPGLGLRLIYFSYDVKMKEKGDIPEGYSVSREKKERFSLILESASTNQTSMYLCASSLRGVLYEQYFGPGTRLTVT.